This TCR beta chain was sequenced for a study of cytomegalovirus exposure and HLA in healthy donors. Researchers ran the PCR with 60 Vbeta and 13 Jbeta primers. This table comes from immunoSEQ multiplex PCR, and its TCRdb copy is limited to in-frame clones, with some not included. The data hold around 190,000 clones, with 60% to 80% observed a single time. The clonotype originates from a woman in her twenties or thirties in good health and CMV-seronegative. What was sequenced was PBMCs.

CDR3 DNA: TGTGCCAGCAGTTTCCTCGGGGCGCGGGGTGGCTACACCTTC. It translates to CASSFLGARGGYTF. The V gene is TRBV27, the J gene TRBJ1-2; tentative D call: TRBD1 (5 bases). The CDR3 totals 14 residues. From germline, CDR1 is MNHEY and CDR2 SMNVEV (reference sequence). V lost 3 bases and J 7 bases, leaving 15 bases between the germline ends.